Presented here are 32 T cell receptor beta chains from one specimen sequenced in a study of T cell clonotyping in hematopoietic cell transplantation. The time point: recipient sample about 28 days before transplant, after cytoreduction. The repertoire was sequenced with immunoSEQ multiplex PCR; TCRdb's copy has only in-frame clones and lacks some. The sample carries some 30,000 clones, under 95% recorded once. The source was peripheral blood mononuclear cells, collected before stem cell transplant. Source of these receptors: a man over 45 with acute myeloid leukemia. Some clones in this sample may be carry-over from other donors' samples.

J is TRBJ2-7 and V is TRBV4-2; D is unresolved. Looked up from germline, CDR1 is LGHNA and CDR2 is YNFKEQ. The CDR3 totals 12 residues. V lost 0 bases and J lost 6, with 6 bases in between. CDR3 residues: CASSQDRTEQYF. The CDR3 nucleotides are TGTGCCAGCAGCCAAGATCGGACCGAGCAGTACTTC.

This rearrangement joins TRBV5-6 to TRBJ1-2, with TRBD1 matching over 9 bases. Losses at the gene ends were 0 bases for V and 0 bases for J; bases not matched to a gene: 3. CDR1 is SGHDT and CDR2 is YYEEEE in the germline V gene. This CDR3 has 16 amino acids. Here the CDR3 reads CASSLGGTGPNYGYTF. Here the CDR3 DNA reads TGTGCCAGCAGCTTGGGGGGGACAGGGCCTAACTATGGCTACACCTTC.

The chain couples TRBV19 to TRBJ2-7, with 9 bases that match TRBD1. The germline V gene has CDR1 LNHDA and CDR2 SQIVND (reference sequence). The CDR3 has 16 amino acids. V was pared by 5 bases and J by 6 bases, with 14 bases of the junction left unmatched. In DNA, the CDR3 is TGTGCCAGTAGTTCCCCCGGTGCGGGGACAGGGACCGAGCAGTACTTC. This gives the protein CASSSPGAGTGTEQYF. Looking up the rest from reference TRBV19 and TRBJ2-7 gives the full variable domain: DGGITQSPKYLFRKEGQNVTLSCEQNLNHDAMYWYRQDPGQGLRLIYYSQIVNDFQKGDIAEGYSVSREKKESFPLTVTSAQKNPTAFYLCASSSPGAGTGTEQYFGPGTRLTVT.

In this sample, this clone turned up once. The chain has TRBV28 and TRBJ2-3; the D gene is possibly TRBD2 (6 bases). Germline values: CDR1 MDHEN, CDR2 SYDVKM. The CDR3 sequence is 14 residues long. Trimming stripped 2 bases from V and 4 bases from J, with 10 bases between. The CDR3 protein is CASSLQSGPDTQYF. CDR3 sequence (DNA): TGTGCCAGCAGTTTACAGAGCGGGCCAGATACGCAGTATTTT.

This clone showed up just once. The rearrangement uses TRBV2 and TRBJ1-1; TRBD1 aligns across 10 bases. The germline V gene has CDR1 SNHLY and CDR2 FYNNEI. This CDR3 contains 14 residues. V lost 5 bases to trimming and J lost 5 bases; unmatched junction nucleotides: 5. The CDR3 sequence: CASSPRTGGTEAFF. The CDR3 bases are TGTGCCAGCAGTCCAAGGACAGGGGGGACTGAAGCTTTCTTT.

V and J are TRBV4-3 and TRBJ2-7; 7 positions match TRBD1. In germline, CDR1 is LGHNA, CDR2 YSLEER. CDR3 length: 14 amino acids. V gave up 4 bases and J gave up 8 bases; unmatched junction bases: 11. The CDR3: CASSPPDRDQKQYF. As DNA, the CDR3 is TGCGCCAGCAGCCCTCCCGACAGGGATCAAAAGCAGTACTTC.

The chain employs TRBV9 and TRBJ2-3; D perhaps matches TRBD1 (6 bases). The V and J ends lost 0 bases and 1 base respectively, with 9 bases between them. The CDR3 spans 15 residues. Germline V gives CDR1 SGDLS, CDR2 YYNGEE. This CDR3 reads CASSVEQGRTDTQYF. The CDR3 DNA sequence: TGTGCCAGCAGCGTAGAACAGGGACGCACAGATACGCAGTATTTT.

The chain combines TRBV5-4 with TRBJ1-1; D unclear. Per the germline V gene, CDR1 is SGHNT and CDR2 is YYREEE (reference sequence). The CDR3 has 13 amino acids. Trimming took off 4 bases at V and 3 bases at J, with 10 bases between the two ends. In DNA, the CDR3 is TGTGCCAGCAGCCTTGACCAGGACACTGAAGCTTTCTTT. Translated: CASSLDQDTEAFF.

V is TRBV28 and J is TRBJ1-1; 9 positions match TRBD1. V was pared by 1 base and J by 0 bases, with 6 bases of the junction left unmatched. CDR1 is MDHEN and CDR2 is SYDVKM in the germline V gene. The CDR3 is made up of 17 amino acids. CDR3 residues: CASSLLGQGLMNTEAFF. For the CDR3, the DNA is TGTGCCAGCAGTTTATTGGGACAGGGACTGATGAACACTGAAGCTTTCTTT.

The rearrangement links TRBV9 to TRBJ2-3; D gene uncertain. The germline CDR1 and CDR2 sequences are SGDLS and YYNGEE. CDR3 length equals 13 residues. Trimming stripped 4 bases from V and 2 bases from J, with 8 bases between. The CDR3 DNA follows: TGTGCCAGCAGCCCCCCTCACACAGATACGCAGTATTTT. It is translated as CASSPPHTDTQYF.

The V call is TRBV9, the J call TRBJ2-1; 13 bases map to TRBD2. CDR3 length equals 15 residues. The germline V gene has CDR1 SGDLS and CDR2 YYNGEE. Unmatched junction bases numbered 5, after V lost 4 bases and J lost 7 bases. The CDR3 nucleotides read TGTGCCAGCAGCACAGGGACTAGCGGGGCTAATGAGCAGTTCTTC. This translates into CASSTGTSGANEQFF.

The rearrangement uses TRBV9 and TRBJ2-1; TRBD2 might be the D (6 bases). V dropped 3 bases and J dropped 9 bases, with 7 bases sitting between them. The CDR3 sequence is 11 residues long. Germline V CDR1 and CDR2: SGDLS, YYNGEE. This CDR3 is CASSAGGEQFF. CDR3 coding DNA: TGTGCCAGCAGCGCCGGGGGTGAGCAGTTCTTC.

The chain recombines TRBV27 with TRBJ1-4; D not resolved. V was trimmed by 4 bases and J by 6 bases, leaving 9 bases between them. Germline values: CDR1 MNHEY, CDR2 SMNVEV (reference sequence). This CDR3 has 13 amino acids. The CDR3 DNA sequence: TGTGCCAGCAGTTGGGCCAGTGATGAAAAACTGTTTTTT. The encoded protein is CASSWASDEKLFF.

The chain employs TRBV19 and TRBJ1-1, with D possibly TRBD1 on 6 matching bases. V lost 10 bases and J 4 bases, leaving 19 bases between the germline ends. The CDR3 runs 14 residues. Germline CDR1 is LNHDA and CDR2 is SQIVND (reference sequence). In nucleotides, the CDR3 is TGTGCCACCACGCCGGGAGGGGGGATCACTGAAGCTTTCTTT. Translated, it gives CATTPGGGITEAFF.

The rearrangement joins TRBV7-9 to TRBJ2-1; 8 nucleotides align to TRBD1. Germline CDR1 reads SEHNR; CDR2 reads FQNEAQ (reference sequence). The CDR3 has 13 amino acids. The junction had 6 bases not matched to a gene; V was cut back by 7 bases and J by 7 bases. The CDR3, as DNA: TGTGCCAGCACCAGGACAGGGTTAAATGAGCAGTTCTTC. Encoded protein: CASTRTGLNEQFF.

This clone was detected only a few times. This chain links TRBV30 with TRBJ1-2; D possibly corresponds to TRBD1 (6 bases). Germline assignment: CDR1 GTSNPN and CDR2 SVGIG (reference sequence). Trimming cost V 6 bases and J 4 bases, with 15 bases left between them. There are 13 residues in the CDR3. The CDR3 loop is CACRRDRPYGYTF. DNA for the CDR3: TGTGCCTGTCGCCGTGACAGGCCCTATGGCTACACCTTC.

This clone appeared a single time. The V gene is TRBV11-3, the J gene TRBJ2-1; TRBD2 agrees at 11 bases. With V trimmed by 1 base and J by 5 bases, 13 bases remained unmatched. Germline CDR1 SGHNT, CDR2 YENEEA. The CDR3 sequence is 19 residues long. This CDR3 reads CASSLADGWGLAEDNEQFF. CDR3 nucleotides: TGTGCCAGCAGCTTAGCCGACGGTTGGGGACTAGCGGAAGACAATGAGCAGTTCTTC.

The chain joins TRBV4-2 to TRBJ2-7; D may match TRBD1 or TRBD2 (5 bases each). With 3 bases removed from V and 3 bases from J, the gap between germline ends came to 18 bases. The V gene's germline CDR1 is LGHNA and CDR2 YNFKEQ. The CDR3 sequence is 16 residues long. CDR3 DNA sequence: TGTGCCAGCAGCCAGGGGGTGGGGGAGATCTTCTACGAGCAGTACTTC. This codes for CASSQGVGEIFYEQYF.

This chain uses TRBV5-6 with TRBJ1-4; 9 bases agree with TRBD1. With V trimmed by 0 bases and J by 7 bases, 10 bases remained unmatched. The CDR3 extends over 17 amino acids. The germline V gene has CDR1 SGHDT and CDR2 YYEEEE. In DNA, the CDR3 is TGTGCCAGCAGCTTGGAGGGGACAGGGAGGATTTCTGAAAAACTGTTTTTT. Its protein product is CASSLEGTGRISEKLFF.

The V gene is TRBV28, the J gene TRBJ1-5; the D is unclear. The CDR3 is 14 amino acids. Germline values: CDR1 MDHEN, CDR2 SYDVKM. V lost 3 bases to trimming and J lost 4 bases, with 10 bases between them. CDR3: CASSFPSSNQPQHF. DNA for the CDR3: TGTGCCAGCAGTTTCCCCAGCAGTAATCAGCCCCAGCATTTT.

The J gene is TRBJ2-1, the V gene TRBV14; D ambiguous. V lost 6 bases and J 6 bases, leaving 15 bases between the germline ends. This CDR3 has 14 amino acids. In germline, CDR1 is SGHDN, CDR2 FVKESK. The CDR3 here is CASRPSTRVNEQFF. The CDR3 DNA reads TGTGCCAGCAGGCCAAGTACCAGAGTCAATGAGCAGTTCTTC. The whole variable domain, filled in from reference TRBV14 and TRBJ2-1, reads EAGVTQFPSHSVIEKGQTVTLRCDPISGHDNLYWYRRVMGKEIKFLLHFVKESKQDESGMPNNRFLAERTGGTYSTLKVQPAELEDSGVYFCASRPSTRVNEQFFGPGTRLTVL.

This clone was seen a single time. V usage is TRBV7-2 and J usage is TRBJ2-5, with 8 bases lining up with TRBD1. After removal of 2 bases from V and 5 bases from J, the junction contained 7 bases not matched to a gene. Per germline, CDR1 SGHTA and CDR2 FQGNSA. The CDR3 sequence is 15 residues long. The CDR3 here is CASSLNPQGAETQYF. Here the CDR3 DNA reads TGTGCCAGCAGCTTAAACCCCCAGGGGGCGGAGACCCAGTACTTC.

This chain uses TRBV19 with TRBJ2-7, with 10 nucleotides matching TRBD2. CDR1 and CDR2 from the germline V gene are LNHDA and SQIVND (reference sequence). The V segment lost 4 bases and the J segment 0 bases; nucleotides outside the gene matches: 6. The CDR3 contains 16 residues. The CDR3 region has the DNA TGTGCCAGTAGTAGCGGACTAGCGGCGATCTCCTACGAGCAGTACTTC. Protein sequence: CASSSGLAAISYEQYF.

The V and J genes are TRBV5-4 and TRBJ1-1, with 9 bases matching TRBD1. This CDR3 is 15 amino acids long. The germline gives CDR1 SGHNT, CDR2 YYREEE (reference sequence). After removal of 2 bases from V and 4 bases from J, the junction contained 6 bases not matched to a gene. The CDR3, as DNA: TGTGCCAGCAGCTTAGGGACGACAGGGGGCACTGAAGCTTTCTTT. Encoded protein: CASSLGTTGGTEAFF.

The chain recombines TRBV29-1 with TRBJ1-6; 9 bases match TRBD1. CDR3 length equals 15 residues. Germline V gives CDR1 SQVTM, CDR2 ANQGSEA. V lost 4 bases and J lost 14; bases outside the gene matches: 15. The CDR3 reads CSVAIWDRVIITLHF. The CDR3, as DNA: TGCAGCGTTGCGATTTGGGACAGGGTTATCATCACCCTCCACTTT.

The chain has TRBV6-5 and TRBJ2-7, with 7 nucleotides matching TRBD2. The ends lost 0 bases at V and 2 bases at J; junction bases unmatched: 4. Germline CDR1 and CDR2: MNHEY and SVGAGI. The CDR3 is made up of 15 amino acids. This CDR3 reads CASSYSSGDAYEQYF. Here the CDR3 DNA reads TGTGCCAGCAGTTACTCGAGCGGGGATGCCTACGAGCAGTACTTC.

In nucleotides, the CDR3 is TGTGCCAGCAGCCAGAGGACTAGCGGGGAGGCCGGGGAGCTGTTTTTT. Its protein is CASSQRTSGEAGELFF. V gene TRBV4-2 combines with J gene TRBJ2-2, with 12 nucleotides matching TRBD2. In germline, CDR1 is LGHNA, CDR2 YNFKEQ. After removal of 3 bases from V and 6 bases from J, the junction contained 5 bases not matched to a gene. The CDR3 extends over 16 amino acids.

The genes are TRBV5-6 and TRBJ1-2; a possible D gene is TRBD1 (5 bases). V was shortened by 5 bases and J by 5 bases, with 19 bases between the two germline ends. In germline, CDR1 is SGHDT, CDR2 YYEEEE. This CDR3 contains 15 residues. Written as DNA, the CDR3 is TGTGCCAGCAGTACGGGGACTCGAGATTGGTATGGCTACACCTTC. It translates to CASSTGTRDWYGYTF.

This clone has a single count. J is TRBJ2-3 and V is TRBV28; D not certain. Germline V gives CDR1 MDHEN, CDR2 SYDVKM. CDR3 size: 13 residues. V shed 5 bases and J shed 0 bases, with 6 bases lying between them. CDR3 protein: CASSQPSTDTQYF. As DNA, the CDR3 is TGTGCCAGCAGTCAACCTAGCACAGATACGCAGTATTTT.

The chain carries TRBV4-1 and TRBJ2-3, with TRBD2 identical over 10 bases. The CDR3 runs to 16 residues. Germline-derived CDR1 and CDR2 are MGHRA and YSYEKL. V gave up 3 bases and J gave up 4 bases; unmatched junction bases: 7. CDR3 sequence (DNA): TGCGCCAGCAGCCACCAGCTAGCGGGAGCACCAGATACGCAGTATTTT. Its translation is CASSHQLAGAPDTQYF.

This clone was detected only once. The chain links TRBV5-4 to TRBJ2-3; TRBD2 matches at 10 bases. CDR3 size: 19 residues. J lost 0 bases, V lost 4 bases, and 14 bases had no gene match. From germline, CDR1 is SGHNT and CDR2 YYREEE (reference sequence). CDR3: CASSPSLRTSGSSTDTQYF. CDR3 bases: TGTGCCAGCAGCCCCTCCCTGAGGACTAGCGGATCTAGCACAGATACGCAGTATTTT.

The chain's CDR3 is CASSLGDQREGLETQYF. Written as DNA, the CDR3 is TGTGCCAGCAGCTTAGGGGACCAGCGGGAGGGCCTCGAGACCCAGTACTTC. J is TRBJ2-5 and V is TRBV11-3; 10 bases map to TRBD2. Germline V lookup: CDR1 SGHNT, CDR2 YENEEA. The V gene end was trimmed by 1 base and the J gene end by 5 bases; junction bases not matched to a gene: 10. This CDR3 is built from 17 residues.